Detailed here is one T cell receptor beta chain. Its cognate antigen is unknown. These data come from a study of T cells in localized non-small cell lung cancer. The study's findings and limits: Among the tissues sampled, uninvolved adjacent lung had the highest T cell clonality, above tumor. Patients showing higher blood T cell density tended to see longer overall survival. There were a median 57 of the top 100 tumor clones appearing in adjacent lung. Heterogeneity remains possible because sequencing was limited to only one tumor region.

Only in-frame clones appear in the TCRdb table, and some are missing; sequencing was by immunoSEQ multiplex PCR. The sample yields 20,000 to 25,000 clones, roughly 90% seen once. Sample: PBMCs, taken before any cancer treatment. The TCR was taken from a man between 40 and 69 years old with stage II lung adenocarcinoma.

The CDR3 bases are TGTGCCAGCAGCCAAGATCGACAACAGCCGATCCACTCTGGGGCCAACGTCCTGACTTTC. This encodes CASSQDRQQPIHSGANVLTF. This rearrangement joins TRBV14 to TRBJ2-6; unclear D gene. Germline V gene data show CDR1 as SGHDN and CDR2 as FVKESK. There are 20 residues in the CDR3. V lost 0 bases to trimming and J lost 0 bases, with 18 bases between them.